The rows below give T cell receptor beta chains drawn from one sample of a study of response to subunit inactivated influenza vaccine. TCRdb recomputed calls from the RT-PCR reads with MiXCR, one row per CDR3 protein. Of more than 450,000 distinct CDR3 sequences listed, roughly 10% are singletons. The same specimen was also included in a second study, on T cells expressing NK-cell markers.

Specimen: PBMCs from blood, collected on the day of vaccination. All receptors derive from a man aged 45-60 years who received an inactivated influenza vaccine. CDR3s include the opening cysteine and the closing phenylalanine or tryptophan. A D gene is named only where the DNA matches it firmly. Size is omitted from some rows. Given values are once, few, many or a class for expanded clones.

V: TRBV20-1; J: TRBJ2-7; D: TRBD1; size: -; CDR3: CSAGKPGQGNEQYF; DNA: TGCAGTGCTGGGAAACCGGGACAGGGTAACGAGCAGTACTTC
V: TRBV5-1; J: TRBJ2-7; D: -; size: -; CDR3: CASSLEPSSYEQYF; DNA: TGCGCCAGCAGCTTGGAGCCCAGTTCCTACGAGCAGTACTTC
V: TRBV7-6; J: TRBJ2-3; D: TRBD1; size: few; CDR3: CASSGRTGTDTQYF; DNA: TGTGCCAGCAGCGGACGGACAGGGACAGATACGCAGTATTTT
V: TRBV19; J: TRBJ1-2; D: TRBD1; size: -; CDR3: CASSTSGQGRSYTF; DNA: TGTGCCAGTAGTACTTCAGGACAGGGGAGAAGCTACACCTTC
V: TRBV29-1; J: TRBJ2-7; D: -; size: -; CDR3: CSVEDRGAKYEQYF; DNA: TGCAGCGTTGAAGATCGGGGGGCGAAATACGAGCAGTACTTC
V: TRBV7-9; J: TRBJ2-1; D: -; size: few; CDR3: CASSFGLRDPSNEQFF; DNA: TGTGCCAGCAGTTTCGGATTACGGGACCCTAGCAATGAGCAGTTCTTC
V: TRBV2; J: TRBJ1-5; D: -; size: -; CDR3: CASSDIRNQPQHF; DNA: TGTGCCAGCAGTGACATAAGGAATCAGCCCCAGCATTTT
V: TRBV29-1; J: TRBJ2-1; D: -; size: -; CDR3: CSVDGGGFYNEQFF; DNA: TGCAGCGTTGATGGAGGGGGCTTCTACAATGAGCAGTTCTTC
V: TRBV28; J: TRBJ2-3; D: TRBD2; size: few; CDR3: CASSLWVAGAHTDTQYF; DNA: TGTGCCAGCAGTTTATGGGTAGCGGGAGCTCACACAGATACGCAGTATTTT
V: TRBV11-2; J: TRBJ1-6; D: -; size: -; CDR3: CASSTSKNSPLHF; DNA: TGTGCCAGCAGCACCTCAAAGAATTCACCCCTCCACTTT
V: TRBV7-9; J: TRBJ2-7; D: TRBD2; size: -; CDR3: CASIPTPGGNEQYF; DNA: TGTGCCAGCATCCCTACTCCGGGGGGGAACGAGCAGTACTTC
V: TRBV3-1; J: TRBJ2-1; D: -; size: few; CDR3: CASSQDGLYNEQFF; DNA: TGTGCCAGCAGCCAAGATGGGCTGTACAATGAGCAGTTCTTC
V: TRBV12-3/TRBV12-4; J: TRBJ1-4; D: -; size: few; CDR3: CASSPLRTATNEKLFF; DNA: TGTGCCAGCAGTCCTCTACGGACAGCAACTAATGAAAAACTGTTTTTT
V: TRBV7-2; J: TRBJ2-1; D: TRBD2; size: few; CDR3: CASSLRREMFF; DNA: TGTGCCAGCAGCTTACGGCGGGAGATGTTCTTC
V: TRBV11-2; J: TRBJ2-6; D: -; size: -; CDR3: CASSLGRGLGSGANVLTF; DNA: TGTGCCAGCAGCTTAGGAAGGGGTTTGGGCTCTGGGGCCAACGTCCTGACTTTC
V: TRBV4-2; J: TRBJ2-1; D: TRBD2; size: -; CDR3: CASSHTPTGTSGASSYNEQFF; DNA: TGTGCCAGCAGCCATACGCCAACGGGGACTAGCGGGGCGAGCTCCTACAATGAGCAGTTCTTC
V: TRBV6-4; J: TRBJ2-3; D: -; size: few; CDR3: CASSPWDTGQPRTQYF; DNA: TGTGCCAGCAGTCCCTGGGACACAGGCCAACCTCGAACGCAGTATTTT
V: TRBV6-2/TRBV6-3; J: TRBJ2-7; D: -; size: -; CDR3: CASSYSKGHYEQYF; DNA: TGTGCCAGCAGTTACTCGAAGGGCCATTACGAGCAGTACTTC
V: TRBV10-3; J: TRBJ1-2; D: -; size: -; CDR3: CAIAPEVNNYGYTF; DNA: TGTGCCATCGCGCCTGAGGTCAATAACTATGGCTACACCTTC
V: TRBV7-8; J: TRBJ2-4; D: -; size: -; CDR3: CASSPRLILAKNIQYF; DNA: TGTGCCAGCAGCCCGCGGTTAATACTAGCCAAAAACATTCAGTACTTC
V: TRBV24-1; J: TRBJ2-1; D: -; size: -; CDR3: CATSGRTYNEQFF; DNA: TGTGCCACCAGTGGGAGGACCTACAATGAGCAGTTCTTC
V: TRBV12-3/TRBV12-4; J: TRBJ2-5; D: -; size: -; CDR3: CASSHGIRRETQYF; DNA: TGTGCCAGCAGTCACGGGATTCGGCGAGAGACCCAGTACTTC
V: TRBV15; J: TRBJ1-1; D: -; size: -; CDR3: CATSQGTEAFF; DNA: TGTGCCACCAGTCAAGGGACTGAAGCTTTCTTT
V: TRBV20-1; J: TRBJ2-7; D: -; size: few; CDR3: CSASPRDGPWQVWHF; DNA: TGCAGTGCTAGTCCTCGAGACGGTCCCTGGCAAGTGTGGCACTTC
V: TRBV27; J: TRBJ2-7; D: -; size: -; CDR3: CASSLGRGPTYEQYF; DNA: TGTGCCAGCAGTTTAGGACGGGGACCAACCTACGAGCAGTACTTC
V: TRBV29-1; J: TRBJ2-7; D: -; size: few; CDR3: CSVRRARGENEQYF; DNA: TGCAGCGTTCGTCGGGCCAGGGGCGAGAACGAGCAGTACTTC
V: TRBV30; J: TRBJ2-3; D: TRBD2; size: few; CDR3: CAWSVGGLVLGTDTQYF; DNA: TGTGCCTGGAGTGTTGGGGGACTAGTTTTAGGGACAGATACGCAGTATTTT
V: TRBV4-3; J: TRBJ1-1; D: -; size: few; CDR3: CASSQDAPLLAEAFF; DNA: TGCGCCAGCAGCCAAGATGCCCCGTTGTTGGCTGAAGCTTTCTTT
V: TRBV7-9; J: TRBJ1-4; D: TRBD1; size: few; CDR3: CASSPDWDSLSEKLFF; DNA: TGTGCCAGCAGCCCGGACTGGGACAGTTTGTCAGAAAAACTGTTTTTT
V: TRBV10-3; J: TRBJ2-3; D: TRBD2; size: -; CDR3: CATSLREGLDTQYF; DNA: TGTGCCACCAGTTTGCGGGAGGGCCTAGATACGCAGTATTTT
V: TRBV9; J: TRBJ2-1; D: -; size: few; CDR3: CASSPGTGIPNEQFF; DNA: TGTGCCAGCAGCCCCGGGACTGGGATTCCCAATGAGCAGTTCTTC
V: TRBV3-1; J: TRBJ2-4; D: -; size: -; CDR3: CASSPPTSQNIQYF; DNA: TGTGCCAGCAGCCCCCCGACCTCGCAAAACATTCAGTACTTC
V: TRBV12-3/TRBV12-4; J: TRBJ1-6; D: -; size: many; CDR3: CASSRDKSAPLHF; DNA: TGTGCCAGCAGCCGGGACAAATCGGCACCCCTCCACTTT
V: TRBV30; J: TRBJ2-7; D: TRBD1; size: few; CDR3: CAWSVQSGTAAKQYF; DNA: TGTGCCTGGAGTGTACAATCCGGGACAGCGGCCAAGCAGTACTTC
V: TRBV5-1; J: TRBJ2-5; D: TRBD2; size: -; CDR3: CASSPRDGRLGETQYF; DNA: TGCGCCAGCAGCCCCCGGGACGGGAGGTTAGGGGAGACCCAGTACTTC
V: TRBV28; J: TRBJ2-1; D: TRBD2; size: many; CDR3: CASSLAGGINEQFF; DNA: TGTGCCAGCAGCCTAGCGGGAGGCATCAATGAGCAGTTCTTC
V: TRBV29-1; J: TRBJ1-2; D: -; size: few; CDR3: CSVEDLGGYTF; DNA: TGCAGCGTTGAAGATCTGGGCGGCTACACCTTC
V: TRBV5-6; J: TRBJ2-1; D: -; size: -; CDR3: CASSLAPGEQFF; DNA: TGTGCCAGCAGCTTGGCTCCTGGTGAGCAGTTCTTC
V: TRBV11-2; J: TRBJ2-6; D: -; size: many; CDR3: CASSLAGSSGANVLTF; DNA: TGTGCCAGCAGCTTAGCTGGGAGCTCTGGGGCCAACGTCCTGACTTTC
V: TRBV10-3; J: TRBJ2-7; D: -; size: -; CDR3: CAISEADSYEQYF; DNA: TGTGCCATCAGTGAGGCGGACAGCTACGAGCAGTACTTC
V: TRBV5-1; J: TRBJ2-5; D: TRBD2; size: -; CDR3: CASSPGSGGKETQYF; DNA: TGCGCCAGCAGCCCGGGTAGCGGGGGGAAAGAGACCCAGTACTTC
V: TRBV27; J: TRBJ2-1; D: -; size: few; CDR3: CASSFGTQPGNEQFF; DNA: TGTGCCAGCAGTTTTGGGACTCAACCCGGCAATGAGCAGTTCTTC
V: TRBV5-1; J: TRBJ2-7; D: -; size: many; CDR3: CASSLSGGRTYEQYF; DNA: TGCGCCAGCAGCTTGTCGGGGGGCAGGACCTACGAGCAGTACTTC
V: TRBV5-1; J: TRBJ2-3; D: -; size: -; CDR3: CASSLGQASGVDTQYF; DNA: TGCGCCAGCAGCTTGGGGCAGGCCTCGGGGGTGGATACGCAGTATTTT
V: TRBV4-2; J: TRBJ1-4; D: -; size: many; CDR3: CASSQDPNEKLFF; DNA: TGTGCCAGCAGCCAAGATCCTAATGAAAAACTGTTTTTT
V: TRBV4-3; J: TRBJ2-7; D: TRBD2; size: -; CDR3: CASSQDLTSGSYEQYF; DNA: TGCGCCAGCAGCCAAGATCTGACTAGCGGCTCCTACGAGCAGTACTTC
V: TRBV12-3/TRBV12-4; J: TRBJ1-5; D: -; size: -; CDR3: CASSLDGWVHGGNQPQHF; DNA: TGTGCCAGCAGTTTAGATGGTTGGGTGCACGGGGGCAATCAGCCCCAGCATTTT
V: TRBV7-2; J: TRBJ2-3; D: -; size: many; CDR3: CASSLAGRAARPPDTQYF; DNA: TGTGCCAGCAGCTTAGCAGGGCGAGCCGCCAGGCCCCCAGATACGCAGTATTTT
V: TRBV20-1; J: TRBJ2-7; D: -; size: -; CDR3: CSAKNSLSYEQYF; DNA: TGCAGTGCTAAAAATAGCCTCAGCTACGAGCAGTACTTC
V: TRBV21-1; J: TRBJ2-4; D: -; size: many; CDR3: CASSSAQGIAKNIQYF; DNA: TGTGCCAGCAGCAGCGCACAGGGAATAGCCAAAAACATTCAGTACTTC
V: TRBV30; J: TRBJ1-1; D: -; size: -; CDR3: CAWIRGFSEAFF; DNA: TGTGCCTGGATACGGGGATTCTCTGAAGCTTTCTTT
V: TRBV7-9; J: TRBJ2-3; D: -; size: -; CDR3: CASSLSHGGPESYTQYF; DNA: TGTGCCAGCAGCTTAAGCCACGGGGGCCCCGAATCTTATACGCAGTATTTT
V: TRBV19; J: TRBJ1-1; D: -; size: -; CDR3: CASSINRAGGTEAFF; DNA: TGTGCCAGTAGCATAAACAGGGCCGGGGGCACTGAAGCTTTCTTT
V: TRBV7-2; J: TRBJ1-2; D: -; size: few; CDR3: CASSPHMGDGANYGYTF; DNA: TGTGCCAGCAGCCCACACATGGGGGACGGAGCTAACTATGGCTACACCTTC
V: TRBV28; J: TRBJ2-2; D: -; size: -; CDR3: CASSLPKYTGELFF; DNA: TGTGCCAGCAGTTTACCGAAATACACCGGGGAGCTGTTTTTT
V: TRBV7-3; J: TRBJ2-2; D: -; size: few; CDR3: CASRGRNTGELFF; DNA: TGTGCCAGCAGGGGACGGAACACCGGGGAGCTGTTTTTT
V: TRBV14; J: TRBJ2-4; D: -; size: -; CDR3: CASSQSGTEAKNIQYF; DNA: TGTGCCAGCAGCCAGTCCGGGACGGAGGCCAAAAACATTCAGTACTTC